Each of the 10 T cell receptor beta chains below was sequenced from the same sample in a study of T cell responses to AZD1222 COVID-19 vaccine. Some clones are missing from TCRdb's copy, which holds only in-frame ones; the method was immunoSEQ multiplex PCR. The table lists roughly 85,000 clones, about nine tenths of them singletons. The starting material was peripheral blood, obtained 28 days after the second AZD1222 dose. The receptor source for this set is an adult who received the AZD1222 COVID-19 vaccine.

The V gene is TRBV5-6, the J gene TRBJ1-3, with D tentatively TRBD1 (6 bases). The CDR3 runs to 15 residues. V lost 4 bases, J lost 4 bases, and 15 bases lay in between. Germline assignment: CDR1 SGHDT and CDR2 YYEEEE. The CDR3 nucleotides are TGTGCCAGCAGCCTAAGCCAGGGGTTAGGAAACACCATATATTTT. Translating it yields CASSLSQGLGNTIYF.

The rearrangement joins TRBV5-5 to TRBJ1-5; possibly TRBD1 for D (5 bases). This CDR3 contains 15 residues. Looked up from germline, CDR1 is SGHKS and CDR2 is YYEKEE (reference sequence). V lost 4 bases to trimming and J lost 3 bases, with 14 bases between them. CDR3 DNA sequence: TGTGCCAGCAGCCCGGGACCCGCCGACAATCAGCCCCAGCATTTT. Encoded protein: CASSPGPADNQPQHF.

The chain employs TRBV7-2 and TRBJ2-2, with D tentatively TRBD2 (6 bases). Trimming shortened V by 5 bases and J by 6 bases, and 19 bases separated the two germline ends. CDR1 is SGHTA, CDR2 FQGNSA, per germline. This CDR3 comprises 16 residues. CDR3 sequence (DNA): TGTGCCAGCAGCCCGCTGGGGCGGGACCGGGCCGGGGAGCTGTTTTTT. It translates to CASSPLGRDRAGELFF.

The chain recombines TRBV5-1 with TRBJ2-1; 10 nucleotides align to TRBD2. Germline CDR1 is SGHRS and CDR2 is YFSETQ. The CDR3 is made up of 18 amino acids. The trim removed 0 bases at V and 0 bases at J, leaving 6 bases unmatched. In DNA, the CDR3 is TGCGCCAGCAGCTTGGTTCTAGCGGGGGATTTCTCCTACAATGAGCAGTTCTTC. Translation gives CASSLVLAGDFSYNEQFF.

V and J are TRBV7-2 and TRBJ1-2, with 7 bases identical to TRBD1. CDR1 and CDR2 (germline): SGHTA, FQGNSA. This CDR3 region has 10 residues. Trimming cost V 8 bases and J 7 bases; bases outside gene matches: 1. CDR3 region: CASYRGGYTF. As DNA, the CDR3 is TGTGCCAGCTACAGGGGTGGCTACACCTTC.

The V and J genes are TRBV27 and TRBJ1-2, with 11 bases that match TRBD1. Germline CDR1 reads MNHEY; CDR2 reads SMNVEV (reference sequence). The V segment lost 6 bases and the J segment 7 bases; nucleotides outside the gene matches: 13. This CDR3 comprises 16 residues. As DNA, the CDR3 is TGTGCCAGCAGCTCATGGGGTGGACAGGGGGCTTCTGGCTACACCTTC. Encoded protein: CASSSWGGQGASGYTF.

This chain links TRBV5-1 with TRBJ2-3; the match to TRBD2 covers 10 bases. Trimming took 0 bases from V and 1 from J; bases not matched to a gene: 2. Germline V lookup: CDR1 SGHRS, CDR2 YFSETQ. The CDR3 spans 16 residues. CDR3 bases: TGCGCCAGCAGCTTGGGTACTAGCGGGGGCACAGATACGCAGTATTTT. This translates into CASSLGTSGGTDTQYF.

This sequence joins TRBV27 and TRBJ2-7; D may be TRBD1 (6 bases). The CDR3 sequence is 15 residues long. Germline V gene sequence: CDR1 MNHEY, CDR2 SMNVEV (reference sequence). The V gene lost 2 bases and the J gene lost 2 bases, with 13 bases spanning the gap. The CDR3 spells CASSLSRGTPYEQYF. In DNA, the CDR3 is TGTGCCAGCAGTTTAAGCAGGGGCACCCCCTACGAGCAGTACTTC.

V gene TRBV3-1 (or the pseudogene TRBV3-2) combines with J gene TRBJ2-7; 7 nucleotides agree with TRBD2. This CDR3 contains 14 residues. The V gene's germline CDR1 is LGHDT and CDR2 YNNKEL (reference sequence). V was pared by 5 bases and J by 2 bases, with 6 bases of the junction left unmatched. CDR3 sequence reads: CASSTPGLAYEQYF. The CDR3 region has the DNA TGTGCCAGCAGCACTCCCGGACTAGCCTACGAGCAGTACTTC.

The J gene is TRBJ1-4, the V gene TRBV2; 11 bases line up with TRBD1. Per the germline V gene, CDR1 is SNHLY and CDR2 is FYNNEI. The CDR3 consists of 16 residues. Losses at the gene ends were 7 bases for V and 2 bases for J; bases not matched to a gene: 6. The CDR3 is CASTRGQGATNEKLFF. CDR3 in DNA: TGTGCCAGCACCAGAGGACAGGGGGCCACTAATGAAAAACTGTTTTTT.